The 24 T cell receptor beta chains presented below share a single source sample, sequenced in a study of T cells in Graves' hyperthyroidism and ophthalmopathy. Amplification yielded TCR beta CDR3 regions, with RNA transcripts as the source. HTBI primers were employed in a first-round RT-PCR of the TCR CDR3. MiXCR was run by TCRdb on the multiplex PCR reads, yielding one entry per CDR3 protein. The sample gives around 660,000 distinct CDR3 sequences, just under 45% of which show up once; less than 9.5% is in the top ten. The sequenced sample was peripheral blood or thyroid tissue (not recorded which). Source of these receptors: an adult man with Graves' disease, either hyperthyroidism or ophthalmopathy (not recorded which).

This clonotype was detected many times. The CDR3 loop is CASSEQASYEQYF. The CDR3 region has the DNA TGCGCCAGCAGTGAACAGGCTTCCTACGAGCAGTACTTC. V usage is TRBV10-2 and J usage is TRBJ2-7; tentatively, D is TRBD1 (5 bases). Germline values: CDR1 WSHSY, CDR2 SAAADI. This CDR3 region has 13 residues. V shed 3 bases and J shed 1 base, with 7 bases lying between them.

The chain combines TRBV5-1 with TRBJ2-2; D not resolved. The CDR3 is made up of 17 amino acids. V was cut by 1 base and J by 0 bases, with 13 bases left in between. CDR1 is SGHRS, CDR2 YFSETQ, per germline. The CDR3 DNA follows: TGCGCCAGCAGCTTGAGGTTTCGAATTCCGAACACCGGGGAGCTGTTTTTT. Protein: CASSLRFRIPNTGELFF.

This clonotype occurred a few times. V usage is TRBV5-8 and J usage is TRBJ2-7; 11 bases line up with TRBD1. Germline V gene lookup returns CDR1 SGHTS and CDR2 YDEGEE. Losses at the gene ends were 0 bases for V and 2 bases for J; bases not matched to a gene: 4. The CDR3 has 16 residues. CDR3 in DNA: TGTGCCAGCAGCTTGGGGACAGGGGGCATTGCCTACGAGCAGTACTTC. Translated: CASSLGTGGIAYEQYF.

V and J are TRBV5-1 and TRBJ1-4; 8 nucleotides line up with TRBD1. Unmatched junction bases numbered 5, after V lost 3 bases and J lost 7 bases. Germline V lookup: CDR1 SGHRS, CDR2 YFSETQ. The CDR3 loop spans 14 amino acids. The CDR3 nucleotides are TGCGCCAGCAGCTCCGGGACAGGAATTGAAAAACTGTTTTTT. Amino acids: CASSSGTGIEKLFF.

Points on this clonotype: This may be a read error, as it is one base from a much larger clone. The chain joins TRBV6-1 to TRBJ2-5; perhaps TRBD1 as D (6 bases). From germline, CDR1 is MNHNS and CDR2 SASEGT. This CDR3 region has 13 residues. V was pared by 8 bases and J by 5 bases, with 15 bases between. CDR3 residues: CASGITGTETQYF. The CDR3 DNA reads as TGTGCCAGCGGAATCACAGGGACGGAGACCCAGTACTTC.

Details on this clonotype: This could be a read error, since a much larger clone is one nucleotide away. V is TRBV29-1 and J is TRBJ1-1; 7 nucleotides line up with TRBD1. Germline trimming cut 6 bases from V and 7 bases from J; bases unmatched to any gene: 8. In germline, CDR1 is SQVTM, CDR2 ANQGSEA. The CDR3 length is 12 residues. The CDR3 nucleotides are TGCAGCGTAGCTCAGGGGGTGGATGAAGCTTTCTTT. The encoded protein is CSVAQGVDEAFF.

On this clonotype: One end of the junction does not line up with germline, which may come from a read error. The rearrangement links TRBV7-9 to TRBJ1-4, with TRBD1 as a possible D gene (5 bases). CDR1 and CDR2 (germline): SEHNR, FQNEAQ (reference sequence). The CDR3 consists of 14 residues. The CDR3 region has the DNA TGTGCCAGCAGCTTAGCGGCAGGGAATGAAAAACTGGTTTTT. This gives the protein CASSLAAGNEKLVF.

This clonotype was recorded at least ten times. The chain employs TRBV2 and TRBJ1-5; D gene uncertain. The V gene's germline CDR1 is SNHLY and CDR2 FYNNEI. The CDR3 extends over 14 amino acids. V was clipped by 8 bases and J by 0 bases, with 11 bases between them. CDR3 sequence: CASAVGSSNQPQHF. Here the CDR3 DNA reads TGTGCCAGCGCAGTGGGCAGTAGCAATCAGCCCCAGCATTTT.

This chain joins TRBV12-3 or TRBV12-4 and TRBJ1-4; perhaps TRBD1 as D (6 bases). The CDR3 is made up of 14 amino acids. Trimming stripped 7 bases from V and 8 bases from J, with 17 bases between. The CDR3 protein is CASMPTGTGEKLFF. CDR3 nucleotide sequence: TGTGCCAGCATGCCAACAGGGACGGGCGAAAAACTGTTTTTT.

This chain connects TRBV24-1 to TRBJ1-2, with 10 bases identical to TRBD1. Germline CDR1 reads KGHDR; CDR2 reads SFDVKD. The CDR3 covers 12 residues. The trim removed 9 bases at V and 6 bases at J, leaving 3 bases unmatched. This CDR3 reads CATAGTGDGYTF. CDR3 sequence (DNA): TGTGCCACCGCAGGGACAGGGGATGGCTACACCTTC.

This clonotype came up a few times. The rearrangement links TRBV12-3 or TRBV12-4 to TRBJ2-7; possibly TRBD2 for D (5 bases). V was trimmed by 0 bases and J by 5 bases, leaving 11 bases between them. CDR3 size: 14 residues. The CDR3 nucleotides are TGTGCCAGCAGTTTAGCGGGATCGAGGGACGAGCAGTACTTC. Translated: CASSLAGSRDEQYF.

V usage is TRBV20-1 and J usage is TRBJ1-1, with no clear D. Looked up from germline, CDR1 is DFQATT and CDR2 is SNEGSKA (reference sequence). V gave up 0 bases and J gave up 2 bases, with 10 bases separating them. CDR3 length: 14 amino acids. CDR3 sequence: CSARDTQINTEAFF. The CDR3 coding sequence is TGCAGTGCTAGAGATACACAGATAAACACTGAAGCTTTCTTT.

V is TRBV6-5 and J is TRBJ1-1; the D gene is possibly TRBD1 (5 bases). V dropped 1 base and J dropped 4 bases, with 10 bases sitting between them. CDR1 and CDR2 (germline): MNHEY, SVGAGI. The CDR3 runs to 14 residues. CDR3 sequence reads: CASSYWRGGTEAFF. CDR3 nucleotide sequence: TGTGCCAGCAGTTACTGGCGCGGGGGCACTGAAGCTTTCTTT.

This clonotype was observed at least ten times. CDR3 region: CSVGSNYGYTF. The DNA of the CDR3 is TGCAGCGTTGGCAGTAACTATGGCTACACCTTC. This chain uses TRBV29-1 with TRBJ1-2, with D uncertain. From germline, CDR1 is SQVTM and CDR2 ANQGSEA. Trimming removed 4 bases from V and 1 base from J, with 4 bases in between. This CDR3 comprises 11 residues.

The CDR3 DNA reads as TGCGCCAGCACGGGGGACTCGGAGACCCAGTACTTC. It yields the protein CASTGDSETQYF. V gene TRBV5-1 combines with J gene TRBJ2-5, with a possible D match to TRBD2 (6 bases). The germline gives CDR1 SGHRS, CDR2 YFSETQ. The CDR3 sequence is 12 residues long. V shed 6 bases and J shed 5 bases, with 11 bases lying between them.

This clonotype was counted only a few times. This sequence joins TRBV15 and TRBJ2-5; D is possibly TRBD2 (5 bases). The germline gives CDR1 LNHNV, CDR2 YYDKDF (reference sequence). The CDR3 length is 12 residues. Trimming left V 11 bases short and J 5 bases short, with 15 bases between. CDR3 in DNA: TGTGCCTCCCTTGAGGGCGGGGAGACCCAGTACTTC. Its protein is CASLEGGETQYF. Full variable domain (remainder filled in from reference TRBV15 and TRBJ2-5): DAMVIQNPRYQVTQFGKPVTLSCSQTLNHNVMYWYQQKSSQAPKLLFHYYDKDFNNEADTPDNFQSRRPNTSFCFLDIRSPGLGDTAMYLCASLEGGETQYFGPGTRLLVL.

This clonotype was recorded many times. V is TRBV15 and J is TRBJ1-6; D gene uncertain. Looked up from germline, CDR1 is LNHNV and CDR2 is YYDKDF (reference sequence). V gave up 4 bases and J gave up 7 bases, with 8 bases separating them. CDR3 size: 13 residues. The CDR3 here is CATSTRRNSPLHF. The CDR3 bases are TGTGCCACCAGCACTCGGAGGAATTCACCCCTCCACTTT. The full variable domain, rest sourced from reference TRBV15 and TRBJ1-6, is DAMVIQNPRYQVTQFGKPVTLSCSQTLNHNVMYWYQQKSSQAPKLLFHYYDKDFNNEADTPDNFQSRRPNTSFCFLDIRSPGLGDTAMYLCATSTRRNSPLHFGNGTRLTVT.

This clonotype was seen at least ten times. This chain connects TRBV14 to TRBJ1-5; D is undetermined. Looked up from germline, CDR1 is SGHDN and CDR2 is FVKESK. V was pared by 0 bases and J by 3 bases, with 12 bases between. This CDR3 spans 16 amino acids. The CDR3 reads CASSQEIDLNNQPQHF. In nucleotides, the CDR3 is TGTGCCAGCAGCCAAGAAATCGACTTAAACAATCAGCCCCAGCATTTT.

This clonotype appeared a single time. A much larger clone differs by one base, so this may be a read error. This chain links TRBV2 with TRBJ1-2; unclear D gene. The germline V and J ends were trimmed by 11 bases and 6 bases, with 16 bases remaining between them. The CDR3 length is 12 residues. CDR1 is SNHLY, CDR2 FYNNEI, per germline. The CDR3 DNA follows: TGTGCCGGTAGTATGGTACGGCATGGCTACACCTTC. Protein sequence: CAGSMVRHGYTF.

The V call is TRBV2, the J call TRBJ1-1; a possible D gene is TRBD1 (5 bases). The V and J ends lost 2 bases and 4 bases respectively, with 11 bases between them. The CDR3 is 14 residues long. Germline V gives CDR1 SNHLY, CDR2 FYNNEI. The CDR3 DNA reads as TGTGCCAGCAGTGAACCAAGCAGGGCCACTGAAGCTTTCTTT. Protein sequence: CASSEPSRATEAFF.

This clonotype was counted many times. The chain recombines TRBV15 with TRBJ2-5; D ambiguous. This CDR3 is built from 15 residues. CDR1 is LNHNV, CDR2 YYDKDF, per germline (reference sequence). The V end lost 1 base, the J end lost 4 bases, and 13 bases lay between the germline ends. The CDR3, as DNA: TGTGCCACCAGCAGAGTTTTGCCGGCGCCAGAGACCCAGTACTTC. Protein: CATSRVLPAPETQYF.

In regard to this clonotype: One end of the junction does not line up with germline, which may come from a read error. This chain connects TRBV7-2 to TRBJ2-1; TRBD2 matches at 7 bases. The CDR3 sequence is 16 residues long. Germline lookup yields CDR1 SGHTA and CDR2 FQGNSA. DNA for the CDR3: TGTGCCAGCAGTTTAGTATCTTGGGAGGGTGGCAATGAGCAGTTCTTC. Residues: CASSLVSWEGGNEQFF.

The V call is TRBV19, the J call TRBJ2-2; possible D gene TRBD1, 7 bases. The CDR3 totals 15 residues. Trimming stripped 7 bases from V and 4 bases from J, with 16 bases between. The germline CDR1 and CDR2 sequences are LNHDA and SQIVND (reference sequence). The CDR3 spells CASTPEGAGTGELFF. The CDR3, as DNA: TGTGCCAGTACCCCGGAGGGGGCCGGCACCGGGGAGCTGTTTTTT.

There are many counts of this clonotype. Germline is not matched at one junction end, which may reflect a read error. The rearrangement uses TRBV12-3 or TRBV12-4 and TRBJ1-4; D is ambiguous. This CDR3 contains 13 residues. The CDR3 coding sequence is TGCGCCAGCAGCCCCACGGGAAATGAAAAACTGTTTTTT. Its protein product is CASSPTGNEKLFF.